A selection of T cell receptor beta chains follows, all from one sample in a study of response to subunit inactivated influenza vaccine. TCRdb reprocessed the RT-PCR reads via MiXCR and lists one record per CDR3 protein. The data hold hundreds of thousands of distinct CDR3 sequences, with approximately 18% observed a single time. This material consisted of PBMCs from blood, taken 5 to 6 days after vaccination. Receptor source: a man aged 50 to 60 who received an inactivated influenza vaccine. CDR3s include the opening cysteine and the closing phenylalanine or tryptophan. Size is omitted from some rows. Given values are once, few, many or a class for expanded clones.

clone_size v_call cdr3_aa
many TRBV6-1 CASSRNRGRQPQHF
- TRBV20-1 CSARAGGGYQETQYF
- TRBV15 CATRRGGGEDYGYTF
many TRBV6-5 CASKDRGRGEQYF
many TRBV11-2 CASSLGPGGPYEQYF
- TRBV27 CASSFLGRGSHYEQYF
many TRBV5-5 CASSFGRGQGYGYTF
- TRBV12-3/TRBV12-4 CASTSLGQGGNTEAFF
- TRBV6-2/TRBV6-3 CASSYEEHHTGELFF
- TRBV20-1 CSASRGGASYEQYF
few TRBV7-2 CASSSRRGGKTTDTQYF
few TRBV10-1 CASKGSQGSDYNEQFF
few TRBV28 CASSLSFGSVGYEQYF
few TRBV4-2 CASSKTGTGVTDTQYF
- TRBV12-3/TRBV12-4 CASSPRTVGNEQYF
- TRBV9 CASSGPTGNTEAFF
- TRBV14 CASSQEKGRGTIYF
- TRBV21-1 CASSKPGTLSSYEQYF
many TRBV7-9 CASSLSTGGLTDTQYF
few TRBV6-5 CASSYTGGSNYGYTF
- TRBV5-1 CASSLSERAGYEQYF
- TRBV20-1 CSARGRVGVGSYEQYF
few TRBV15 CATGTFPSGGELFF
- TRBV4-2 CASSQRIVAKNIQYF
- TRBV10-3 CAISDKGQNYGYTF
few TRBV6-5 CASSYSGTALASYEQYF
- TRBV18 CASSLLQGARTDTQYF
few TRBV12-3/TRBV12-4 CASSLSTREFLNEQFF
- TRBV27 CASGADSVSYNEQFF
many TRBV6-1 CASIRQHPNQPQHF
few TRBV7-9 CASTLTSGAYNEQFF
- TRBV7-2 CASSRVTSGRGVDTQYF
few TRBV6-6 CASGTGWDTQYF
- TRBV5-1 CASSLAGLAGATDTQYF
few TRBV29-1 CSVPSGDRGHYGYTF
few TRBV5-6 CASSWRAVTSGNEQFF